One sample yielded the 23 T cell receptor beta chains listed below, sequenced in a study of PD-1 blockade in classical Hodgkin lymphoma. Time point in this sample: newly diagnosed, previously untreated cHL patient sample. Assay used: immunoSEQ multiplex PCR; TCRdb lists only in-frame clones, some missing. The sample yields 25,000 to 35,000 clones, approximately 94% seen once. What was sequenced was peripheral blood mononuclear cells (PBMCs). Every receptor here comes from a human donor with classical Hodgkin lymphoma.

The chain employs TRBV27 and TRBJ2-2; the match to TRBD1 covers 7 bases. Germline assignment: CDR1 MNHEY and CDR2 SMNVEV (reference sequence). After removal of 3 bases from V and 5 bases from J, the junction contained 9 bases not matched to a gene. The CDR3 length is 16 residues. Written as DNA, the CDR3 is TGTGCCAGCAGTTTGGGGACAGCCCCGAGGACCGGGGAGCTGTTTTTT. This gives the protein CASSLGTAPRTGELFF.

The rearrangement uses TRBV19 and TRBJ2-1; 8 positions agree with TRBD1. CDR3 length equals 14 residues. Germline V gene lookup returns CDR1 LNHDA and CDR2 SQIVND (reference sequence). J gave up 14 bases and V 4 bases, and 13 bases lay outside the gene matches. CDR3 bases: TGTGCCAGTAGTAGGGGACAGGCGATATGGTTGGAGTTCTTC. Its protein product is CASSRGQAIWLEFF. Full variable domain (remainder filled in from reference TRBV19 and TRBJ2-1): DGGITQSPKYLFRKEGQNVTLSCEQNLNHDAMYWYRQDPGQGLRLIYYSQIVNDFQKGDIAEGYSVSREKKESFPLTVTSAQKNPTAFYLCASSRGQAIWLEFFGPGTRLTVL.

This rearrangement joins TRBV28 to TRBJ1-4; TRBD1 might be the D (5 bases). The germline CDR1 and CDR2 sequences are MDHEN and SYDVKM. The CDR3 runs 16 residues. Trimming cost V 3 bases and J 3 bases, with 14 bases left between them. CDR3 nucleotide sequence: TGTGCCAGCAGTTTCGGGGCTGCTAGGGCTAATGAAAAACTGTTTTTT. Its protein is CASSFGAARANEKLFF.

The chain has TRBV7-6 and TRBJ2-3; 14 bases line up with TRBD2. The CDR3 has 18 residues. Germline V gene data show CDR1 as SGHVS and CDR2 as FNYEAQ. The V gene end was trimmed by 4 bases and the J gene end by 4 bases; junction bases not matched to a gene: 10. CDR3 residues: CASSSRPRLAGGADTQYF. For the CDR3, the DNA is TGTGCCAGCAGCTCACGACCCCGACTAGCGGGGGGGGCAGATACGCAGTATTTT.

The chain carries TRBV28 and TRBJ2-1; 8 bases align to TRBD1. The CDR3 runs 14 residues. V lost 6 bases to trimming and J lost 2 bases; unmatched junction nucleotides: 3. Per germline, CDR1 MDHEN and CDR2 SYDVKM. The CDR3 spells CASSLRGPYNEQFF. CDR3 bases: TGTGCCAGCAGCCTCAGGGGGCCCTACAATGAGCAGTTCTTC.

The chain uses TRBV11-2 and TRBJ2-1; tentative D call: TRBD2 (6 bases). This CDR3 contains 17 residues. Trimming shortened V by 5 bases and J by 7 bases, and 24 bases separated the two germline ends. Germline V gives CDR1 SGHAT, CDR2 FQNNGV. The CDR3 sequence is CASSTSLSGLIHNEQFF. CDR3 bases: TGTGCCAGCAGCACATCCCTGAGCGGGTTAATACATAATGAGCAGTTCTTC.

The V and J genes are TRBV19 and TRBJ2-2; D may match TRBD1 or TRBD2 (5 bases each). The V gene's germline CDR1 is LNHDA and CDR2 SQIVND (reference sequence). The CDR3 runs 14 residues. Trimming pared 6 bases from V and 4 bases from J, leaving 12 bases between. In DNA, the CDR3 is TGTGCCAGTAGGGTAGGGACGGCCACCGGGGAGCTGTTTTTT. This translates into CASRVGTATGELFF.

The gene calls are TRBV4-3 and TRBJ2-1, with 11 positions matching TRBD2. CDR1 LGHNA and CDR2 YSLEER come from the germline V gene. The CDR3 has 17 amino acids. V trimming: 1 base; J trimming: 7 bases; junction bases outside the gene matches: 9. The CDR3 DNA sequence: TGCGCCAGCAGCCAAGGTCCCGGAATAGCGGGGGGGAATGAGCAGTTCTTC. Its protein product is CASSQGPGIAGGNEQFF.

The J gene is TRBJ2-5, the V gene TRBV2; D perhaps matches TRBD1 (5 bases). Germline V gene sequence: CDR1 SNHLY, CDR2 FYNNEI. With 6 bases removed from V and 3 bases from J, the gap between germline ends came to 5 bases. This CDR3 contains 11 residues. This CDR3 is CASSREETQYF. The CDR3 DNA reads as TGTGCCAGCAGCAGGGAAGAGACCCAGTACTTC.

The genes are TRBV25-1 and TRBJ1-2, with TRBD1 identical over 7 bases. Unmatched junction bases numbered 2, after V lost 3 bases and J lost 4 bases. There are 13 residues in the CDR3. The germline V gene has CDR1 MGHDK and CDR2 SYGVNS. The DNA of the CDR3 is TGTGCCAGCAGTGATGGGACAGCCTATGGCTACACCTTC. Translated: CASSDGTAYGYTF.

Turning to this clone: Other DNA sequences in this specimen translate into the identical CDR3. J is TRBJ1-1 and V is TRBV7-3, with D uncertain. V gave up 2 bases and J gave up 3 bases, with 7 bases separating them. The CDR3 consists of 13 residues. Germline-derived CDR1 and CDR2 are SGHTA and FQGTGA. CDR3 sequence reads: CASSLGPDTEAFF. The CDR3 bases are TGTGCCAGCAGCTTAGGTCCCGACACTGAAGCTTTCTTT.

This chain uses TRBV5-4 with TRBJ2-2, with D uncertain. This CDR3 has 15 residues. Germline V gene lookup returns CDR1 SGHNT and CDR2 YYREEE (reference sequence). Trimming cost V 3 bases and J 1 base, with 10 bases left between them. The CDR3 sequence: CASSSARWNTGELFF. For the CDR3, the DNA is TGTGCCAGCAGCTCAGCTAGGTGGAACACCGGGGAGCTGTTTTTT.

V and J are TRBV7-1 and TRBJ2-6; D is tentatively TRBD1 or TRBD2 (5 bases each). TRBV7-1 qualifies as an ORF whose function is uncertain. Deletions cut 5 bases from V and 5 bases from J, with 22 bases between. The length of the CDR3 is 18 residues. CDR3: CASSEGARGQSRANVLTF. The CDR3 region has the DNA TGTGCCAGCAGCGAGGGAGCTCGAGGACAAAGTCGGGCCAACGTCCTGACTTTC.

The chain employs TRBV6-1 and TRBJ1-6; D unresolved. Germline-derived CDR1 and CDR2 are MNHNS and SASEGT. V lost 3 bases, J lost 7 bases, and 19 bases lay in between. The CDR3 consists of 17 residues. CDR3: CASSDDSLGFTNSPLHF. CDR3 DNA sequence: TGTGCCAGCAGTGACGATTCTTTGGGGTTCACCAATTCACCCCTCCACTTT.

This clone was picked up one time. The J gene is TRBJ1-2, the V gene TRBV5-1; D is unclear. The CDR3 sequence is 13 residues long. CDR1 is SGHRS and CDR2 is YFSETQ in the germline V gene. The ends were cut back, 5 bases at V and 4 bases at J, with 12 bases in the middle. DNA of the CDR3: TGCGCCAGCAGGGCGGTGACCAGCTATGGCTACACCTTC. This codes for CASRAVTSYGYTF.

The chain has TRBV19 and TRBJ1-5; no clear D gene. The CDR3 length is 13 residues. Trimming pared 5 bases from V and 4 bases from J, leaving 9 bases between. In germline, CDR1 is LNHDA, CDR2 SQIVND (reference sequence). The CDR3 is CASSEVWNQPQHF. As DNA, the CDR3 is TGTGCCAGTAGTGAAGTGTGGAATCAGCCCCAGCATTTT.

The rearrangement uses TRBV19 and TRBJ1-3; the D is unclear. Germline V gene sequence: CDR1 LNHDA, CDR2 SQIVND (reference sequence). CDR3 size: 14 residues. Trimming shortened V by 6 bases and J by 0 bases, and 9 bases separated the two germline ends. The CDR3 DNA is TGTGCCAGTAGCGCGACGGCCTCTGGAAACACCATATATTTT. It is translated as CASSATASGNTIYF.

The gene calls are TRBV5-6 and TRBJ2-3; D is uncertain. Per germline, CDR1 SGHDT and CDR2 YYEEEE. The length of the CDR3 is 13 residues. Trimming took 1 base from V and 3 from J, leaving 6 bases between them. CDR3 sequence reads: CASSLITTDTQYF. The CDR3 DNA reads TGTGCCAGCAGCTTGATCACGACAGATACGCAGTATTTT.

This clone was seen a few times. This sequence joins TRBV23-1 and TRBJ2-7; 11 positions agree with TRBD1. TRBV23-1 is recorded as an ORF, its role being uncertain. The CDR3 is 14 residues long. Unmatched junction bases numbered 6, after V lost 11 bases and J lost 0 bases. CDR3 protein: CAPGGTGGSYEQYF. In DNA form, the CDR3 reads TGCGCCCCGGGGGGGACAGGGGGCTCCTACGAGCAGTACTTC.

This chain joins TRBV19 and TRBJ1-3, with unresolved D. From germline, CDR1 is LNHDA and CDR2 SQIVND (reference sequence). Trimming removed 3 bases from V and 6 bases from J, with 6 bases in between. The CDR3 sequence is 12 residues long. CDR3 protein: CASSMRENTIYF. The CDR3 DNA follows: TGTGCCAGTAGTATGAGAGAAAACACCATATATTTT.

The chain has TRBV27 and TRBJ2-3; the D is unclear. Germline-derived CDR1 and CDR2 are MNHEY and SMNVEV (reference sequence). This CDR3 contains 13 residues. V was trimmed by 3 bases and J by 5 bases, leaving 9 bases between them. The chain's CDR3 is CASSFGPGDTQYF. The CDR3 region has the DNA TGTGCCAGCAGTTTTGGTCCTGGAGATACGCAGTATTTT.

The V gene is TRBV6-4, the J gene TRBJ2-1; D is uncertain. This CDR3 has 15 residues. CDR1 is MRHNA and CDR2 is SNTAGT in the germline V gene. V dropped 3 bases and J dropped 3 bases, with 12 bases sitting between them. The CDR3 sequence is CASSESSEFYNEQFF. DNA of the CDR3: TGTGCCAGCAGTGAGTCTAGTGAGTTCTACAATGAGCAGTTCTTC.

CDR3 residues: CASSPRGAGVGDTQYF. CDR3 nucleotides: TGCGCCAGCAGCCCCCGGGGAGCGGGAGTCGGGGATACGCAGTATTTT. The V gene is TRBV4-1, the J gene TRBJ2-3; 8 bases line up with TRBD2. Germline lookup yields CDR1 MGHRA and CDR2 YSYEKL. Unmatched junction bases numbered 12, after V lost 4 bases and J lost 6 bases. This CDR3 comprises 16 residues.